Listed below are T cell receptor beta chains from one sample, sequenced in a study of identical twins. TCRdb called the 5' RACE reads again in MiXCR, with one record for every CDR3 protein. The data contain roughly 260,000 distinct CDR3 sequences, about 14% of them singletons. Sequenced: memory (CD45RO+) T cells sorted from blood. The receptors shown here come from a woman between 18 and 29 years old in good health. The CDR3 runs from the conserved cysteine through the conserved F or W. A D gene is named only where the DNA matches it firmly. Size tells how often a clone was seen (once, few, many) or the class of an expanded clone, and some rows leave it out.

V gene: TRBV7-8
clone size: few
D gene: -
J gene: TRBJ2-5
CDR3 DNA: TGTGCCTGCAGCGCTAGACAGCTCCAAGAGACCCAGTACTTC
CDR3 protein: CACSARQLQETQYF

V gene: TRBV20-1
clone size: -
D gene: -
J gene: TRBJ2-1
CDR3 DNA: TGCAGTGCGGAGGAGGTCAATGAGCAGTTCTTC
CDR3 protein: CSAEEVNEQFF

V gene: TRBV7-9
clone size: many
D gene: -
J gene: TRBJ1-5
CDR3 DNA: TGTGCCAGCAGCAAGACAGTTAATCAGCCCCAGCATTTT
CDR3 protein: CASSKTVNQPQHF

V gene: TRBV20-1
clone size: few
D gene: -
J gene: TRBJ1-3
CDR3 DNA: TGCAGTGCTAAATACCAAGCGGGAAACACCATATATTTT
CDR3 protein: CSAKYQAGNTIYF

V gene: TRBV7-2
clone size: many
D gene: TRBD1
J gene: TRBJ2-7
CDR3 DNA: TGTGCCAGCAGCTTAGTGGGACAGGCTCCGGAGCAGTACTTC
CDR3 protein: CASSLVGQAPEQYF

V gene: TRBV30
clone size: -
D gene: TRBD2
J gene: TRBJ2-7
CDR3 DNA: TGTGCCTGGAGTTATGGACTAGCGGGAATCTACGAGCAGTACTTC
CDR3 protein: CAWSYGLAGIYEQYF

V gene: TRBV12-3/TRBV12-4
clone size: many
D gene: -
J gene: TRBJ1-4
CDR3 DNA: TGTGCCAGCACTTTGCGGGGGGCCTCAGAAAAACTGTTTTTT
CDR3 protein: CASTLRGASEKLFF

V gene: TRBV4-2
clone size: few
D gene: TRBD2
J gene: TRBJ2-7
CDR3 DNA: TGTGCCAGCAGCCAAGAAATCGGGGGGAGCTCCTACGAGCAGTACTTC
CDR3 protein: CASSQEIGGSSYEQYF

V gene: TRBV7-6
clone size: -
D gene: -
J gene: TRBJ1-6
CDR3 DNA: TGTGCCAGCAGCTTAGGACGAGGGGGGAACAATTCACCCCTCCACTTT
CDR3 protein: CASSLGRGGNNSPLHF

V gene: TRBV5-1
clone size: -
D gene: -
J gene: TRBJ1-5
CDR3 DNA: TGCGCCAGCAGCCCAACAGGGTTTGGGCAGCCCCAGCATTTT
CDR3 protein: CASSPTGFGQPQHF

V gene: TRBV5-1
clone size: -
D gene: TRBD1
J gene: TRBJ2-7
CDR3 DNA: TGCGCCAGCAGCTCGGGACAGGGTGAACACGAGCAGTACTTC
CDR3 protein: CASSSGQGEHEQYF

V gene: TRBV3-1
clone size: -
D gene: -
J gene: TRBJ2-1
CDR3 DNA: TGTGCCAGCAGCCAGGCTAGTCCGCTAGGCTCGGTCTTC
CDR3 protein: CASSQASPLGSVF

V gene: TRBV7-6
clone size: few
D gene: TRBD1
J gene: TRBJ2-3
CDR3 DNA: TGTGCCAGCAGCTTTGGGACAGACAATACGCAGTATTTT
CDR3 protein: CASSFGTDNTQYF

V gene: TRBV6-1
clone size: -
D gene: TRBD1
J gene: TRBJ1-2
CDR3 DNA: TGTGCCAGCAGATCCGACAGGGGATATGGCTACACCTTC
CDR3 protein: CASRSDRGYGYTF

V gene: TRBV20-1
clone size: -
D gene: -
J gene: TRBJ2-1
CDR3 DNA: TGCAGTGCTTACAGGGAGGATGAGCAGTTCTTC
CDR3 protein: CSAYREDEQFF

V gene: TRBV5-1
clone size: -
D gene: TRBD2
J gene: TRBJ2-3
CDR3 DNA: TGCGCCAGCAGCCCTCGGACTAGCGGTTACACAGATACGCAGTATTTT
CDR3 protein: CASSPRTSGYTDTQYF

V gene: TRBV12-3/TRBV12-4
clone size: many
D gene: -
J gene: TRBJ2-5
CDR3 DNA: TGTGCCAGCAGTTTCCGGCTTGTCCAAGAGACCCAGTACTTC
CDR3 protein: CASSFRLVQETQYF

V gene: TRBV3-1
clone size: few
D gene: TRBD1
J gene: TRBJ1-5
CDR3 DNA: TGTGCCAGCAGCCAAAGACAGGGTAGTCAGCCCCAGCATTTT
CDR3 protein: CASSQRQGSQPQHF

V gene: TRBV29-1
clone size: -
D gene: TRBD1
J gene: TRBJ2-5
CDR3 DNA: TGCAGCGCCACCCAGGGGGTAGTGGAAGAGACCCAGTACTTC
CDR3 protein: CSATQGVVEETQYF

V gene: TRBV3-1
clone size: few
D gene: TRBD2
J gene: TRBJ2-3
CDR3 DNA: TGTGCCAGCAGCCAGCTAGCGGGGATGGTAGATACGCAGTATTTT
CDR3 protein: CASSQLAGMVDTQYF

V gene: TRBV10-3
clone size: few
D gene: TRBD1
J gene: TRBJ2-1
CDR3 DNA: TGTGCCATCAGTGAGTCAGGCGGACAGGGCCATGAGCAGTTCTTC
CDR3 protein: CAISESGGQGHEQFF

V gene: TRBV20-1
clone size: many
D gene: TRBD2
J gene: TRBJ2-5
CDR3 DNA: TGCAGTGCTAGAGATTTCGGGAGAGGCGGGAGGGTTTTATGGCGCATGGAGACCCAGTACTTC
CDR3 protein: CSARDFGRGGRVLWRMETQYF

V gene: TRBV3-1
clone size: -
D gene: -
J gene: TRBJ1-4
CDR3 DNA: TGTGCCAGCAGCCAAGCGGCGCTTGAAAAACTGTTTTTT
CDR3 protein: CASSQAALEKLFF

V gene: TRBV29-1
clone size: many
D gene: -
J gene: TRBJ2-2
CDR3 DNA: TGCAGCGTTGAGACTAATCTGAACACCGGGGAGCTGTTTTTT
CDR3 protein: CSVETNLNTGELFF

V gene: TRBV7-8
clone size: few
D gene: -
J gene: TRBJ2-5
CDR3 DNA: TGTGCCAGCAGTCGGGACCGAGTTCAAGAGACCCAGTACTTC
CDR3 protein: CASSRDRVQETQYF

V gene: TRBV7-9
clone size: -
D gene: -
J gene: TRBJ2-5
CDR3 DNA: TGTGCCAGCAGCTTTTCAGGGGGAGGCGAGACCCAGTACTTC
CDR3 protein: CASSFSGGGETQYF